Listed here is a single TCR beta chain. Antigen unknown. V gave up 2 bases and J gave up 2 bases; unmatched junction bases: 8. Germline values: CDR1 WNHNN, CDR2 SYGVQD (reference sequence). The CDR3 contains 17 residues. The data originate from a study of cytomegalovirus exposure and HLA in healthy donors. General study findings and limits: A few V segments could not be told apart, such as TRBV6-2 and TRBV6-3, and were left out.

Vbeta (60) and Jbeta (13) primers were used in the PCR. The table came from immunoSEQ multiplex PCR; TCRdb's copy has only in-frame clones and leaves some out. The sample carries about 170,000 clones, about 78% recorded once. The origin of this receptor is a woman between 50 and 59 years old in good health and CMV-seropositive. The chain has TRBV10-1 and TRBJ2-3, with TRBD2 identical over 9 bases. Input material: PBMCs. CDR3 region: CASSEDLSGGLTDTQYF. CDR3 nucleotide sequence: TGCGCCAGCAGTGAGGACCTTAGCGGGGGCCTCACAGATACGCAGTATTTT.